One and the same sample provided the 7 T cell receptor beta chains below, sequenced in a study of early T cells in non-severe SARS-CoV-2 infection. Via MiXCR, TCRdb re-called the 5' RACE reads, giving one row per CDR3 protein. This sample carries some 91,000 distinct CDR3 sequences, roughly 9.6% of them seen once, and the ten largest clones take around 4.7%. Sequencing used whole blood, obtained at baseline. The receptor set was obtained from an adult who was a healthcare worker with PCR-confirmed SARS-CoV-2 infection or an uninfected control (not recorded which).

CDR3 loop: CASSLGTLNTEAFF. The CDR3 DNA reads as TGCGCCAGCAGCTTAGGGACACTGAACACTGAAGCTTTCTTT. V usage is TRBV5-1 and J usage is TRBJ1-1; D may be TRBD1 (6 bases). Germline assignment: CDR1 SGHRS and CDR2 YFSETQ. The CDR3 extends over 14 amino acids. Trimming stripped 2 bases from V and 0 bases from J, with 8 bases between.

The genes are TRBV30 and TRBJ2-1, with 8 bases identical to TRBD2. CDR3 length equals 13 residues. J gave up 7 bases and V 5 bases, and 7 bases lay outside the gene matches. CDR1 and CDR2 from the germline V gene are GTSNPN and SVGIG (reference sequence). CDR3 loop: CAWGSGGANEQFF. The CDR3 nucleotides are TGTGCCTGGGGTTCGGGGGGGGCGAATGAGCAGTTCTTC.

This clonotype was detected many times. V usage is TRBV5-4 and J usage is TRBJ1-6; 8 bases fit TRBD1. Germline V gives CDR1 SGHNT, CDR2 YYREEE (reference sequence). V was pared by 3 bases and J by 14 bases, with 13 bases of the junction left unmatched. This CDR3 has 15 amino acids. DNA of the CDR3: TGTGCCAGCAGCTCCGGGACAGGCCGGGGGATGGCCCTCCACTTT. This encodes CASSSGTGRGMALHF.

This clonotype occurred a few times. This sequence joins TRBV7-8 and TRBJ2-4; TRBD2 matches at 9 bases. CDR3 length equals 15 residues. Germline CDR1 and CDR2: SGHVS and FQNEAQ. With V trimmed by 5 bases and J by 6 bases, 8 bases remained unmatched. The chain's CDR3 is CASSPLTSGGNIQYF. The CDR3 region has the DNA TGTGCCAGCAGCCCCTTGACTAGCGGAGGAAACATTCAGTACTTC.

This clonotype was recorded at least ten times. The chain carries TRBV7-3 and TRBJ2-5, with TRBD2 as a possible D gene (6 bases). Germline values: CDR1 SGHTA, CDR2 FQGTGA. CDR3 size: 15 residues. Trimming shortened V by 1 base and J by 3 bases, and 12 bases separated the two germline ends. Here the CDR3 DNA reads TGTGCCAGCAGCTTAAGCCCGGGGGTAGAAGAGACCCAGTACTTC. This sequence encodes CASSLSPGVEETQYF.

This clonotype was observed at least ten times. The genes are TRBV19 and TRBJ1-5; D is undetermined. The germline CDR1 and CDR2 sequences are LNHDA and SQIVND (reference sequence). This CDR3 comprises 15 residues. Trimming removed 7 bases from V and 8 bases from J, with 21 bases in between. This CDR3 is CASKFRASSKEPQHF. CDR3 DNA sequence: TGTGCCAGTAAGTTTCGAGCCTCATCAAAGGAGCCCCAGCATTTT. Complete variable domain (other parts from reference TRBV19 and TRBJ1-5): DGGITQSPKYLFRKEGQNVTLSCEQNLNHDAMYWYRQDPGQGLRLIYYSQIVNDFQKGDIAEGYSVSREKKESFPLTVTSAQKNPTAFYLCASKFRASSKEPQHFGDGTRLSIL.

V and J are TRBV9 and TRBJ1-2, with D maybe TRBD1 (5 bases). Germline assignment: CDR1 SGDLS and CDR2 YYNGEE. Trimming shortened V by 0 bases and J by 5 bases, and 8 bases separated the two germline ends. The CDR3 runs 13 residues. Here the CDR3 DNA reads TGTGCCAGCAGCGTAGCTGAGGGGTATGGCTACACCTTC. Its translation: CASSVAEGYGYTF.